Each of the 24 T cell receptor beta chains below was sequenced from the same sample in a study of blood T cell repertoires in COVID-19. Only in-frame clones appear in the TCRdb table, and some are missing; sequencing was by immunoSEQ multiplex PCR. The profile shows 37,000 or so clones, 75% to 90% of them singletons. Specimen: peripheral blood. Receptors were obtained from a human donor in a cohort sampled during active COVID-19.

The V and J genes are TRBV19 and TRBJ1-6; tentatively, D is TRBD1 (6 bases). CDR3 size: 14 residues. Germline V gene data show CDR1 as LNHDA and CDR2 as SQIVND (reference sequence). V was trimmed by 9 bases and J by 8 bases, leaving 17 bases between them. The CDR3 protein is CASRWGGKDSPLHF. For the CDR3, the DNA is TGTGCCAGCCGTTGGGGGGGCAAGGATTCACCCCTCCACTTT.

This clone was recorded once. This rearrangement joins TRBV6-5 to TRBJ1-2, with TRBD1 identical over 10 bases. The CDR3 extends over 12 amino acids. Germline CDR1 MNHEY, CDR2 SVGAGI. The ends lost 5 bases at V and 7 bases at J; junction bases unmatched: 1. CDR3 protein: CASSRDRGGYTF. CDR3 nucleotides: TGTGCCAGCAGTAGGGACAGGGGTGGCTACACCTTC.

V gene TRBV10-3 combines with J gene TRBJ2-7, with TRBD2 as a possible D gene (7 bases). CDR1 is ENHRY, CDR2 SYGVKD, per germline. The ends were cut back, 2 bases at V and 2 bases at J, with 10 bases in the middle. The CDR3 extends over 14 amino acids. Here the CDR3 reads CAISEEGGPYEQYF. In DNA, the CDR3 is TGTGCCATCAGTGAGGAGGGGGGGCCCTACGAGCAGTACTTC.

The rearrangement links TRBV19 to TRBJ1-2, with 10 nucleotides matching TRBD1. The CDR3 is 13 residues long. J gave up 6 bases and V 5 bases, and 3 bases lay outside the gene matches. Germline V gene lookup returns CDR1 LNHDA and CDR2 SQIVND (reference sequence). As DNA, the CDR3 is TGTGCCAGTAGTGTTGGGACAGGGGATGGCTACACCTTC. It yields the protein CASSVGTGDGYTF.

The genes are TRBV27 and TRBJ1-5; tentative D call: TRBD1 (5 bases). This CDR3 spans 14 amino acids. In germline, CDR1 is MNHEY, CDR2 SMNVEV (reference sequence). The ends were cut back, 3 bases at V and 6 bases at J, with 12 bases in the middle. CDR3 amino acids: CASSFLRGTQPQHF. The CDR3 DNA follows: TGTGCCAGCAGTTTTTTAAGGGGCACTCAGCCCCAGCATTTT.

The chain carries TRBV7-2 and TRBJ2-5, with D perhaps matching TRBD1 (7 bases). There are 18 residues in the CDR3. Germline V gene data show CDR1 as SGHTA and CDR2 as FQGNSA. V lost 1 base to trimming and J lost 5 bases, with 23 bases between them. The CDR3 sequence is CASSLVGGSRGRRETQYF. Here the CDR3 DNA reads TGTGCCAGCAGCTTAGTCGGGGGTAGTAGGGGGCGACGGGAGACCCAGTACTTC. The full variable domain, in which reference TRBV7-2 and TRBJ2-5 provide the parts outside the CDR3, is GAGVSQSPSNKVTEKGKDVELRCDPISGHTALYWYRQSLGQGLEFLIYFQGNSAPDKSGLPSDRFSAERTGGSVSTLTIQRTQQEDSAVYLCASSLVGGSRGRRETQYFGPGTRLLVL.

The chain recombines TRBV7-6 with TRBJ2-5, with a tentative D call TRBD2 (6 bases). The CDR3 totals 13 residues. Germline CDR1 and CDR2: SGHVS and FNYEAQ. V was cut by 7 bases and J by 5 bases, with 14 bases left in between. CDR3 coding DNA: TGTGCCAGCACCCCTTTCCGGGGGGAGACCCAGTACTTC. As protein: CASTPFRGETQYF.

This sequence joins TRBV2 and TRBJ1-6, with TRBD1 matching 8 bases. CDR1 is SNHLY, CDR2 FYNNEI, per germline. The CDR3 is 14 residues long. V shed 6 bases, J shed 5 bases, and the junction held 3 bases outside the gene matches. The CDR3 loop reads CASRAGQDNSPLHF. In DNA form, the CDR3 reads TGTGCCAGCAGAGCGGGACAGGATAATTCACCCCTCCACTTT. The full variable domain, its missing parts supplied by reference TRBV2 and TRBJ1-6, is EPEVTQTPSHQVTQMGQEVILRCVPISNHLYFYWYRQILGQKVEFLVSFYNNEISEKSEIFDDQFSVERPDGSNFTLKIRSTKLEDSAMYFCASRAGQDNSPLHFGNGTRLTVT.

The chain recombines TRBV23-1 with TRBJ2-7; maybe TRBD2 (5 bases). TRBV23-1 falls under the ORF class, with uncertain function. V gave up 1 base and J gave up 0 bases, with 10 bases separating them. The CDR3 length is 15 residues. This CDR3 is CASSQWSEVSYEQYF. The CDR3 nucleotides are TGCGCCAGCAGTCAATGGTCGGAGGTCTCCTACGAGCAGTACTTC.

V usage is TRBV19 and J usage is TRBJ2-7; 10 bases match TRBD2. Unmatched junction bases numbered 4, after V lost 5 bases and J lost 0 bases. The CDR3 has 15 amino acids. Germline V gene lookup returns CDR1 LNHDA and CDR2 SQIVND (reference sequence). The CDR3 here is CASSPLAGDSYEQYF. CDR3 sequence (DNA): TGTGCCAGTAGTCCCCTAGCGGGGGACTCCTACGAGCAGTACTTC.

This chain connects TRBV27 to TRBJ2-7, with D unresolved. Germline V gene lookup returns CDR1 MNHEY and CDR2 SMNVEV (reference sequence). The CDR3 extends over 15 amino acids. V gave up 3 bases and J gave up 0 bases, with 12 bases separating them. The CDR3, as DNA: TGTGCCAGCAGTTTGCTTGGCGGCCTCTCCTACGAGCAGTACTTC. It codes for CASSLLGGLSYEQYF.

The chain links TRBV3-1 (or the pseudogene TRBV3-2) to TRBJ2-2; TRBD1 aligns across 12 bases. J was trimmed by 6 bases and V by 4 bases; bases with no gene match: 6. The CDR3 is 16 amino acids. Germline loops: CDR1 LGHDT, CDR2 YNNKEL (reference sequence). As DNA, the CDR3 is TGTGCCAGCAGCCGGGGACAGGGGGCATTTGCCGGGGAGCTGTTTTTT. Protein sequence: CASSRGQGAFAGELFF.

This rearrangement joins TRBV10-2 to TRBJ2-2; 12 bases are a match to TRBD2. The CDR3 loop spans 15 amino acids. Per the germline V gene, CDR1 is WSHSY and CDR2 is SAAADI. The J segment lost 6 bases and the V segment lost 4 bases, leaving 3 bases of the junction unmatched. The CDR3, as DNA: TGCGCCAGCAGTGCACTAGCGGGAGGTGCCGGGGAGCTGTTTTTT. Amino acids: CASSALAGGAGELFF.

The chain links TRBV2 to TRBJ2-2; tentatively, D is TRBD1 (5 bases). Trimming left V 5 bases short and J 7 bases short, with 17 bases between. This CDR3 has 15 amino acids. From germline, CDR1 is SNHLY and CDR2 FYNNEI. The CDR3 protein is CASSQSSRVGGELFF. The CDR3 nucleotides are TGTGCCAGCAGTCAATCGTCCAGGGTGGGCGGGGAGCTGTTTTTT.

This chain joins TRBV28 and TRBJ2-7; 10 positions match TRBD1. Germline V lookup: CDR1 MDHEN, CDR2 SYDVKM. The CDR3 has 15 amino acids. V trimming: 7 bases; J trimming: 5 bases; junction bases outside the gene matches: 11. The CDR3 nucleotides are TGTGCCAGCACCCAGGAGGGACAGGGGCGCGACGAGCAGTACTTC. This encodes CASTQEGQGRDEQYF.

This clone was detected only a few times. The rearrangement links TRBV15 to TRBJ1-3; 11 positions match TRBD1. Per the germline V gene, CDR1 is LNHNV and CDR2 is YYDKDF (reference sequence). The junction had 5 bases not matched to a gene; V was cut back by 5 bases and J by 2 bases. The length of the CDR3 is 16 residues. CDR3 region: CATSFPGQGAGNTIYF. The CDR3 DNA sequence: TGTGCCACCAGCTTCCCGGGACAGGGGGCTGGAAACACCATATATTTT.

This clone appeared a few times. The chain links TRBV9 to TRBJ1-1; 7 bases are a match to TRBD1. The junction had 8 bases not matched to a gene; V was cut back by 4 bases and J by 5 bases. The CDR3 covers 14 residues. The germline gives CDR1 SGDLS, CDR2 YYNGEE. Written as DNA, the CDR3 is TGTGCCAGCAGCCCACAGACAGGGAAGACTGAAGCTTTCTTT. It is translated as CASSPQTGKTEAFF.

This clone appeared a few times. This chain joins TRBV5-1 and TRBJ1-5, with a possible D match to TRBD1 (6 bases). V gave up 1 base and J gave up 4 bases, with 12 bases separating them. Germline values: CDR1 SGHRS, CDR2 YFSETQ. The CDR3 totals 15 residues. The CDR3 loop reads CASSLQGFRNQPQHF. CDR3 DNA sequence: TGCGCCAGCAGCTTGCAGGGGTTCAGAAATCAGCCCCAGCATTTT. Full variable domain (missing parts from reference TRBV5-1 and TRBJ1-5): KAGVTQTPRYLIKTRGQQVTLSCSPISGHRSVSWYQQTPGQGLQFLFEYFSETQRNKGNFPGRFSGRQFSNSRSEMNVSTLELGDSALYLCASSLQGFRNQPQHFGDGTRLSIL.

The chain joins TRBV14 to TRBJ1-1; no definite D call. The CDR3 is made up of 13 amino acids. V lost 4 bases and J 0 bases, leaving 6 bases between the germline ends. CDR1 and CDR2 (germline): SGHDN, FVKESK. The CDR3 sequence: CASSRNMNTEAFF. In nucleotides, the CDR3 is TGTGCCAGCAGCCGCAACATGAACACTGAAGCTTTCTTT.

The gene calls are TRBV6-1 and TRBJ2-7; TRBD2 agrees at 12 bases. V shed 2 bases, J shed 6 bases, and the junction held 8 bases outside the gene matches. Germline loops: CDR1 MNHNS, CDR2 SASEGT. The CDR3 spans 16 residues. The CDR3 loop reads CASSEWGGLAGIEQYF. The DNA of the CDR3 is TGTGCCAGCAGTGAATGGGGCGGACTAGCGGGGATCGAGCAGTACTTC.

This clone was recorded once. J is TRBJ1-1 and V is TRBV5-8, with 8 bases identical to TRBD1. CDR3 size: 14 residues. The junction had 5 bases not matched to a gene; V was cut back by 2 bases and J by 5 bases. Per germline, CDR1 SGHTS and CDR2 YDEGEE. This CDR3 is CASSFRTGRTEAFF. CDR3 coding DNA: TGTGCCAGCAGCTTTCGGACAGGGAGGACTGAAGCTTTCTTT.

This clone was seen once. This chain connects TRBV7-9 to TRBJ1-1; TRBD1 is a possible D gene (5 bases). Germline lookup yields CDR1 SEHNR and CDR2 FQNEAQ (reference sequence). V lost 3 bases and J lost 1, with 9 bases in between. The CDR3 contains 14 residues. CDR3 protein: CASSFSTGNTEAFF. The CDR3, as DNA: TGTGCCAGCAGCTTCTCTACAGGGAACACTGAAGCTTTCTTT. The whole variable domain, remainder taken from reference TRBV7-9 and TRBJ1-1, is DTGVSQNPRHKITKRGQNVTFRCDPISEHNRLYWYRQTLGQGPEFLTYFQNEAQLEKSRLLSDRFSAERPKGSFSTLEIQRTEQGDSAMYLCASSFSTGNTEAFFGQGTRLTVV.

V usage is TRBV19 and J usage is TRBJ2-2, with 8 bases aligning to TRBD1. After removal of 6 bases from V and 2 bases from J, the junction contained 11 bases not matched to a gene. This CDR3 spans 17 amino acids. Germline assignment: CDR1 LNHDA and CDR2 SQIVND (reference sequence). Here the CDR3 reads CASSRNPGQANTGELFF. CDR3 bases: TGTGCCAGTAGCCGAAACCCGGGACAGGCAAACACCGGGGAGCTGTTTTTT.

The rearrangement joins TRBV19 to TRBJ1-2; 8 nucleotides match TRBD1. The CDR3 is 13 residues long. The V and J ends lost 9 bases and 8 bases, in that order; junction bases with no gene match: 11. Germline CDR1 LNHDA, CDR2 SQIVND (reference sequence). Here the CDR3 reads CASRQGSELGYTF. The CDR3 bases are TGTGCCAGCCGACAGGGGTCAGAACTGGGCTACACCTTC.